This TCR beta chain was retrieved from a study of cytomegalovirus exposure and HLA in healthy donors. The study's findings and limits: Later analysis identified a missense DCLRE1C variant that was linked to TCR beta V- and J-gene trimming. Under 20,000 TCR beta sequences were associated with HLA alleles at 0.05 false discovery rate in a later analysis. Sequencing likely caused a cluster of highly shared sequence variants. The study flagged around 150 TCR beta chains as cytomegalovirus-associated.

The PCR was carried out with 60 Vbeta primers and 13 Jbeta primers. TCRdb's table, derived via immunoSEQ multiplex PCR, lists solely in-frame clones and lacks some. The repertoire holds about 130,000 clones, with about 10% as singletons. There are a few counts of this clone. The antigen remains undetermined. The CDR3 has 14 residues. V shed 4 bases, J shed 7 bases, and the junction held 4 bases outside the gene matches. The V gene's germline CDR1 is ENHRY and CDR2 SYGVKD. The clonotype comes from a woman between 18 and 29 years old in good health and CMV-seropositive. Sequencing input: PBMCs. V and J are TRBV10-3 and TRBJ1-5; the match to TRBD1 covers 10 bases. The CDR3, as DNA: TGTGCCATCAGTGGGACAGGGGGAGGGCAGCCCCAGCATTTT. Translation gives CAISGTGGGQPQHF.